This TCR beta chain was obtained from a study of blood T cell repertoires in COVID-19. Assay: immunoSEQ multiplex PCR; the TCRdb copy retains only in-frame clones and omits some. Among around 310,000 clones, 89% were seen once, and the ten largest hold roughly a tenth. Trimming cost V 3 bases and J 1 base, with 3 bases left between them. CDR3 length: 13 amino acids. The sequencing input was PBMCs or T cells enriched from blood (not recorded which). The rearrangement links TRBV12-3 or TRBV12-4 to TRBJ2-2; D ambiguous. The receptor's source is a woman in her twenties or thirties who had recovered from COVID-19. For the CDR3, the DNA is TGTGCCAGCAGTTTCGGGAACACCGGGGAGCTGTTTTTT. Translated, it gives CASSFGNTGELFF.